One T cell receptor beta chain is described in this entry. The assay was immunoSEQ multiplex PCR, and TCRdb's table has in-frame clones only and misses some. The top ten clones hold less than 10% of a sample with about 120,000 clones, 80% to 90% of them seen once. This entry is derived from a study of T cell responses to AZD1222 COVID-19 vaccine. CDR1 is SGHNT and CDR2 is YYREEE in the germline V gene (reference sequence). CDR3 length equals 17 residues. The V segment lost 4 bases and the J segment 6 bases; nucleotides outside the gene matches: 16. The clonotype was recovered from an adult in good health. The rearrangement joins TRBV5-4 to TRBJ2-1, with TRBD2 matching 7 bases. The input for sequencing was peripheral blood, taken on day 0 of AZD1222 vaccination. Written as DNA, the CDR3 is TGTGCCAGCAGCCCGGGCCGGGCTAGCGGACCACTCAATGAGCAGTTCTTC. Translated, it gives CASSPGRASGPLNEQFF. The full variable domain, in which reference TRBV5-4 and TRBJ2-1 provide the parts outside the CDR3, is ETGVTQSPTHLIKTRGQQVTLRCSSQSGHNTVSWYQQALGQGPQFIFQYYREEENGRGNFPPRFSGLQFPNYSSELNVNALELDDSALYLCASSPGRASGPLNEQFFGPGTRLTVL.